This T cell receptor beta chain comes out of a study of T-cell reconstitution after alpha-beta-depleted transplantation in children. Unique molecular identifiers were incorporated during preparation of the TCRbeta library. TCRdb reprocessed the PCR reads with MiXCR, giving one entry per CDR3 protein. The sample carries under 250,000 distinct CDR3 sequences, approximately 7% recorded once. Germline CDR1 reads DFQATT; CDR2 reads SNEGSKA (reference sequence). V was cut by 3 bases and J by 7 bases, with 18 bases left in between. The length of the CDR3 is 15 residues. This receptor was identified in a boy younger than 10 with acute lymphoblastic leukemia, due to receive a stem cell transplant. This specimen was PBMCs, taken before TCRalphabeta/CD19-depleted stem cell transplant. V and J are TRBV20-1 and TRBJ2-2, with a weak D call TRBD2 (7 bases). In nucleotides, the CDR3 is TGCAGTGCTAGGCACTCGGGGGGCCGGGACGGGGAGCTGTTTTTT. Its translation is CSARHSGGRDGELFF.